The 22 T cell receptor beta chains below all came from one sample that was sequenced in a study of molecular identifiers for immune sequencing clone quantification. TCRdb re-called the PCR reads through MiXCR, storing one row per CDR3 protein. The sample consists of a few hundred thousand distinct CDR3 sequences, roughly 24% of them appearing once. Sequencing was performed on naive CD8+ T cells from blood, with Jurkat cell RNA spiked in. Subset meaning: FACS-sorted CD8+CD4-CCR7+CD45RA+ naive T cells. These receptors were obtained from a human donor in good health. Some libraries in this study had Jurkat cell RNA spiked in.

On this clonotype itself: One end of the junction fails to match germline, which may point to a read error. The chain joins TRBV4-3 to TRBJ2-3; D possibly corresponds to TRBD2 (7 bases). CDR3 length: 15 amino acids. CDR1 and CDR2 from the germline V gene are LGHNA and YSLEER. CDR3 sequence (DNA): TGCGCCAGCAGCCAAGAAGGGGGGGTCACAGTTACGCAGTATTTT. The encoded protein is CASSQEGGVTVTQYF.

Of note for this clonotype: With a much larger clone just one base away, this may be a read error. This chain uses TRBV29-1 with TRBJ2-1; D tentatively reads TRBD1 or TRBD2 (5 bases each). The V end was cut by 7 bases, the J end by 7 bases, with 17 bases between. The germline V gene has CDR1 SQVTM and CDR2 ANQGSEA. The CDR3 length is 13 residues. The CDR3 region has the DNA TGCAGCGCCCGGGACGGGGTTTCGAATGAGCAGTTCTTC. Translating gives CSARDGVSNEQFF.

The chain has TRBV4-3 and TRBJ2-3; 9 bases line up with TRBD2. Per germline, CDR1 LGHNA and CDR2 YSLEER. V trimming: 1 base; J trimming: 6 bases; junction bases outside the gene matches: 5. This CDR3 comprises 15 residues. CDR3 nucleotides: TGCGCCAGCAGCCAAGGGGGACTAGCTTGGGATACGCAGTATTTT. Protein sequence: CASSQGGLAWDTQYF.

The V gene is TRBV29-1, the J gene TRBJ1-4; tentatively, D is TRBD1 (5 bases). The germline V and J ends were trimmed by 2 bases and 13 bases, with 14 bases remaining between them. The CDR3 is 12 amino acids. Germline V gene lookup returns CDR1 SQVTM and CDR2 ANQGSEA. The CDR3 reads CSVEFMGEGLFF. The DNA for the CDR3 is TGCAGCGTTGAATTTATGGGGGAGGGACTGTTTTTT.

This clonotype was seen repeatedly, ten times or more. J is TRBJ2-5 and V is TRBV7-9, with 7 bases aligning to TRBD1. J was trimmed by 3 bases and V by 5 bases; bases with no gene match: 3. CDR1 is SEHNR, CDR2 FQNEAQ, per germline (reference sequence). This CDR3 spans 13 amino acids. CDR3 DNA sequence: TGTGCCAGCAGCCCGACAGGGAAAGAGACCCAGTACTTC. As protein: CASSPTGKETQYF.

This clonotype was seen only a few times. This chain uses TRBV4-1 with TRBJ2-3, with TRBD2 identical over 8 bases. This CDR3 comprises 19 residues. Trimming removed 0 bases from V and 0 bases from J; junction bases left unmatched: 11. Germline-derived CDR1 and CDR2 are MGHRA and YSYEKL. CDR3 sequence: CASSQEKRGGYTSTDTQYF. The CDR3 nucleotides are TGCGCCAGCAGCCAAGAAAAACGGGGGGGGTATACTAGCACAGATACGCAGTATTTT.

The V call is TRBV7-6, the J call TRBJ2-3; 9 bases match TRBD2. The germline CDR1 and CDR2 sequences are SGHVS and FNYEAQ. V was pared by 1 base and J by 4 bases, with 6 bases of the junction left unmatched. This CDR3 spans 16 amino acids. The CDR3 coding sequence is TGTGCCAGCAGCTTAGTTGCGGGGGGGCCCGCAGATACGCAGTATTTT. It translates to CASSLVAGGPADTQYF. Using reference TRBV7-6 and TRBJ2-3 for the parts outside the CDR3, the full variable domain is GAGVSQSPRYKVTKRGQDVALRCDPISGHVSLYWYRQALGQGPEFLTYFNYEAQQDKSGLPNDRFSAERPEGSISTLTIQRTEQRDSAMYRCASSLVAGGPADTQYFGPGTRLTVL.

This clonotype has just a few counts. This CDR3 is CASSLGEVAGGIQETQYF. CDR3 bases: TGCGCCAGCAGCTTGGGAGAGGTAGCGGGGGGAATCCAAGAGACCCAGTACTTC. V gene TRBV5-1 combines with J gene TRBJ2-5; 10 positions agree with TRBD2. Germline V CDR1 and CDR2: SGHRS, YFSETQ. V gave up 0 bases and J gave up 1 base; unmatched junction bases: 9. This CDR3 is built from 18 residues.

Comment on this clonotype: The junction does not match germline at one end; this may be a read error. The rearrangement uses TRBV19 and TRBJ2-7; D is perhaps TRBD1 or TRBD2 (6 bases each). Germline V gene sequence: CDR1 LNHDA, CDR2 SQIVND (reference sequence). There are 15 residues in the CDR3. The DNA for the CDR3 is TGTGCCAGTAGTCCTTCCGGGGGCCTCGGTTACGGGCAGTACTTC. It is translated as CASSPSGGLGYGQYF.

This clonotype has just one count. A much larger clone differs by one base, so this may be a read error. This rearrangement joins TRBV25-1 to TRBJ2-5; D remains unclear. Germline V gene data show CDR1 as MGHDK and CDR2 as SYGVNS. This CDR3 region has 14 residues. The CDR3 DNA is TGTACCAGCAGTGAATATGGCTTTCAAGAGACCCAGTACTTC. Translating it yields CTSSEYGFQETQYF.

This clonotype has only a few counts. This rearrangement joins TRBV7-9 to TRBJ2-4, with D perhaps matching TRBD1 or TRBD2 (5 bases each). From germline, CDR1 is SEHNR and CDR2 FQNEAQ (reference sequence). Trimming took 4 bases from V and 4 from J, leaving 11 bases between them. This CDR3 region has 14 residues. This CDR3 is CASSWDLKKNIQYF. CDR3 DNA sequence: TGTGCCAGCAGCTGGGACCTGAAGAAAAACATTCAGTACTTC. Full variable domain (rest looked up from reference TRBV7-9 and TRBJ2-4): DTGVSQNPRHKITKRGQNVTFRCDPISEHNRLYWYRQTLGQGPEFLTYFQNEAQLEKSRLLSDRFSAERPKGSFSTLEIQRTEQGDSAMYLCASSWDLKKNIQYFGAGTRLSVL.

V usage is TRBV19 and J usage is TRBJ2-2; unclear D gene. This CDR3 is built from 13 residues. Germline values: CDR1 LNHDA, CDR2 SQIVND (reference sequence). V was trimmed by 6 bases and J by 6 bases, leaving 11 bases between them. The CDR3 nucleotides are TGTGCCAGTAGCCCCCGAGTAGCCGGGGAGCTGTTTTTT. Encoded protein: CASSPRVAGELFF.

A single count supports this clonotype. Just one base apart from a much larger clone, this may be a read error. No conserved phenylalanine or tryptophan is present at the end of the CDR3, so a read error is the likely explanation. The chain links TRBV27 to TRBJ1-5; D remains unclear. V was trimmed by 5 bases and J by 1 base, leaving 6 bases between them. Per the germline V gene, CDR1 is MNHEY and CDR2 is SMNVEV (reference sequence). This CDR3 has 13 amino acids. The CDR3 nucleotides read TGTGCCAGCAGTCCCCTAAGCAATCAGCCCCAGCATCTT. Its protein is CASSPLSNQPQHL.

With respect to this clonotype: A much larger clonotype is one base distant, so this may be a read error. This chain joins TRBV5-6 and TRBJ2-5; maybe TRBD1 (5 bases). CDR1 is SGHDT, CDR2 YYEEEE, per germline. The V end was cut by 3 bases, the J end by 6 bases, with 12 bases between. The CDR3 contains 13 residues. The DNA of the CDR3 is TGTGCCAGCAGCTCCGGGCAGGGCCAGACCCAGTACTTC. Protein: CASSSGQGQTQYF.

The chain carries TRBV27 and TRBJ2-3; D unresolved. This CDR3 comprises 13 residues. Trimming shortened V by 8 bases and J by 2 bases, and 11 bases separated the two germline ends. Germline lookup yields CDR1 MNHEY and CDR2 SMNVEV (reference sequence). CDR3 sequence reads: CASLGPITDTQYF. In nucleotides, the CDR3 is TGTGCCAGCCTCGGACCGATCACAGATACGCAGTATTTT.

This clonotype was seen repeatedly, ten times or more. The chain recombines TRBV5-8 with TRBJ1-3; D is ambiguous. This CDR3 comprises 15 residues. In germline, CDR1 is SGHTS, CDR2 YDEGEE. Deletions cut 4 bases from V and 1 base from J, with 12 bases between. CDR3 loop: CASSPTGSSGNTIYF. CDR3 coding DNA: TGTGCCAGCAGCCCCACGGGTTCATCTGGAAACACCATATATTTT.

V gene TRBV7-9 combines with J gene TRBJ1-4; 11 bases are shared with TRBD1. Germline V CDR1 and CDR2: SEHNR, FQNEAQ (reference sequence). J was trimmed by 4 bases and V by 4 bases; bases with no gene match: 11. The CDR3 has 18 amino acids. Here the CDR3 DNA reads TGTGCCAGCAGCTCCCCGTCGGACAGGGGGCGCGATAATGAAAAACTGTTTTTT. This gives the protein CASSSPSDRGRDNEKLFF. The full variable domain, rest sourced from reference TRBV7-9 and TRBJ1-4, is DTGVSQNPRHKITKRGQNVTFRCDPISEHNRLYWYRQTLGQGPEFLTYFQNEAQLEKSRLLSDRFSAERPKGSFSTLEIQRTEQGDSAMYLCASSSPSDRGRDNEKLFFGSGTQLSVL.

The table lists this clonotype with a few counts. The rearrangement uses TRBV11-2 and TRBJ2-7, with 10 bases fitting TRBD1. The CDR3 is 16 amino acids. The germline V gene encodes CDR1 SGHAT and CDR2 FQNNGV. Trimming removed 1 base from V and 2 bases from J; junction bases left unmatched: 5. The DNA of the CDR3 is TGTGCCAGCAGCTTAGGGGGACAGGGGTTCCCCTACGAGCAGTACTTC. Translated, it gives CASSLGGQGFPYEQYF.

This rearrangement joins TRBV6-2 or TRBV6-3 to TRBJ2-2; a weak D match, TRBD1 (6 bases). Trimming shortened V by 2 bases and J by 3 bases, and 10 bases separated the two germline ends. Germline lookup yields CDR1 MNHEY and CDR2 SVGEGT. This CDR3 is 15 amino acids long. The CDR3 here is CASSYGTSDTGELFF. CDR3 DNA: TGTGCCAGCAGTTACGGGACATCCGACACCGGGGAGCTGTTTTTT.

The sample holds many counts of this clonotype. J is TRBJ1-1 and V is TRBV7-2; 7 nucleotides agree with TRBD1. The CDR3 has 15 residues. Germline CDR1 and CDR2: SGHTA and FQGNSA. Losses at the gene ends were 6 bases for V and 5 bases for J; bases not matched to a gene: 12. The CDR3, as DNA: TGTGCCAGCAGAGGACAGGTGGGCCGAGGGACTGAAGCTTTCTTT. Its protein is CASRGQVGRGTEAFF.

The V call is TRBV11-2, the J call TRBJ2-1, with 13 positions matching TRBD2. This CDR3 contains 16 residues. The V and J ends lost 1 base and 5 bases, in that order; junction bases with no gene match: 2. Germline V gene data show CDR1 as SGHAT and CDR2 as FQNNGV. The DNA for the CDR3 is TGTGCCAGCAGCTTAGGAGGGACTAGCGGGAACAATGAGCAGTTCTTC. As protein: CASSLGGTSGNNEQFF.

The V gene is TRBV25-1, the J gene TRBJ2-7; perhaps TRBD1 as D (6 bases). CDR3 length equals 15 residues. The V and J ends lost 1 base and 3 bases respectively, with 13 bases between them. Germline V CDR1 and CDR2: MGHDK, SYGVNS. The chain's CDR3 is CASSELRQGSYEQYF. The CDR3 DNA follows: TGTGCCAGCAGTGAATTGAGGCAGGGGAGCTACGAGCAGTACTTC.